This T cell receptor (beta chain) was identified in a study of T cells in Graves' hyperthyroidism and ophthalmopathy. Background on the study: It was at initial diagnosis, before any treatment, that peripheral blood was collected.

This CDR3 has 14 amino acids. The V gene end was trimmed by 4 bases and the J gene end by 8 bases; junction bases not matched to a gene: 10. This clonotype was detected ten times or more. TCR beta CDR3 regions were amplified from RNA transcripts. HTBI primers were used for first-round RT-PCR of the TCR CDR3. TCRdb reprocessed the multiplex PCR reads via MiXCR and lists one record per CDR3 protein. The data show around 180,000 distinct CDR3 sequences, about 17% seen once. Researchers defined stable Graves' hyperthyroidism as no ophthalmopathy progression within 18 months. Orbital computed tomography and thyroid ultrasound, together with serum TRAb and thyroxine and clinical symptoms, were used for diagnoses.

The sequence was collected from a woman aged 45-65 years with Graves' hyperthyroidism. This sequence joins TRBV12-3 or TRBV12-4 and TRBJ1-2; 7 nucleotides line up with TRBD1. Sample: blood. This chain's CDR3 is CASSSPTGLGGYTF. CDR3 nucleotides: TGTGCCAGCAGTTCCCCGACAGGGCTTGGCGGCTACACCTTC.